This TCR beta chain was sequenced for a study of graft-versus-host responses after intestinal transplantation. Study at large: Grafts that recipients had were multivisceral, liver-intestinal, or isolated intestinal transplants. All recipients were given anti-thymocyte globulin induction, and tacrolimus and steroids were then administered for 2 to 4 years.

CDR3 length equals 16 residues. CDR1 WSHSY and CDR2 SAAADI come from the germline V gene. The V end lost 0 bases, the J end lost 1 base, and 12 bases lay between the germline ends. With respect to this clone: Its antigen is currently unknown.

Study-wide findings and caveats: Allografts of one patient group, those with graft-donor T cell macrochimerism, had high graft-versus-host to host-versus-graft clonal ratios.

Method: immunoSEQ multiplex PCR; TCRdb's copy keeps in-frame clones and lacks some. The table has 13,000 or so clones, approximately 84% seen once. The gene calls are TRBV10-2 and TRBJ1-1, with D tentatively TRBD1 (5 bases). The source is a human patient who received an intestinal transplant, so some T cells may come from the graft donor. This specimen consisted of PBMCs, obtained after intestinal transplantation. The CDR3 DNA follows: TGCGCCAGCAGTGAGTCTGGGGGTTTGAGGAACACTGAAGCTTTCTTT. It codes for CASSESGGLRNTEAFF.